The text below deals with one TCR beta chain. The V end was cut by 6 bases, the J end by 0 bases, with 9 bases between. Per germline, CDR1 MNHEY and CDR2 SMNVEV (reference sequence). The CDR3 consists of 13 residues. The data derive from a study of technical replicates of blood from a few donors. The method was immunoSEQ multiplex PCR; TCRdb's version includes in-frame clones alone and lacks a portion of them. The sample yields about 60,000 clones, roughly 89% seen once. Sequenced input: PBMCs. This rearrangement joins TRBV27 to TRBJ2-7; perhaps TRBD2 as D (5 bases). The TCR sequence derives from a human donor in good health. Some clones in this sample may be carry-over from other donors' samples. This CDR3 is CASSPGNSYEQYF. In DNA, the CDR3 is TGTGCCAGCAGCCCCGGGAACTCCTACGAGCAGTACTTC.